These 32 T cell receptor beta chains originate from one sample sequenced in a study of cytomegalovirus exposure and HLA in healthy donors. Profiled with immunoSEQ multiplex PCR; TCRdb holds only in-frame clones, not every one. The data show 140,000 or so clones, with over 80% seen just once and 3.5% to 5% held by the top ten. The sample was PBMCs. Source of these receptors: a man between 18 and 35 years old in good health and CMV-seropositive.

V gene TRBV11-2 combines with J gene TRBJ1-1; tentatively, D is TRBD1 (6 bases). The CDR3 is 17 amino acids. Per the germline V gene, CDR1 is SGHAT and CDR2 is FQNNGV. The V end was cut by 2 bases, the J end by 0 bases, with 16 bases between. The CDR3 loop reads CASSLLSDRHLNTEAFF. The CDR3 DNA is TGTGCCAGCAGCTTACTTTCCGACAGGCATTTGAACACTGAAGCTTTCTTT.

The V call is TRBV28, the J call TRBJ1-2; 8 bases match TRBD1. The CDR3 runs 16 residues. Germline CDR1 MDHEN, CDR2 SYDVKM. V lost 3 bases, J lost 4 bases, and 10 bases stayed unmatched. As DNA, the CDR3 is TGTGCCAGCAGTTTGCAGGGGGCGGTTAAGGGCTATGGCTACACCTTC. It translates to CASSLQGAVKGYGYTF.

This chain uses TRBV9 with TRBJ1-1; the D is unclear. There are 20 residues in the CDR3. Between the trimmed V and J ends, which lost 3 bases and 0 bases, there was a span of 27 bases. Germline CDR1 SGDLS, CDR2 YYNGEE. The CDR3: CASSDPGAGYKDGMNTEAFF. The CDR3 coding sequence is TGTGCCAGCAGCGACCCCGGAGCCGGATATAAGGACGGGATGAACACTGAAGCTTTCTTT.

The CDR3 DNA reads TGCGCCAGCAGCTTGGAGCAGGACCAAGAGACCCAGTACTTC. The encoded protein is CASSLEQDQETQYF. The chain combines TRBV5-1 with TRBJ2-5; D not certain. Germline CDR1 reads SGHRS; CDR2 reads YFSETQ. The length of the CDR3 is 14 residues. The germline V and J ends were trimmed by 0 bases and 0 bases, with 6 bases remaining between them.

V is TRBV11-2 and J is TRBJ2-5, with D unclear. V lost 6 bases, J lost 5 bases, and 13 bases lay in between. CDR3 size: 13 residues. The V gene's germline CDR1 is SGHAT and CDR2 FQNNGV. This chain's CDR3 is CASRLPPQETQYF. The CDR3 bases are TGTGCCAGCAGGCTCCCACCCCAGGAGACCCAGTACTTC.

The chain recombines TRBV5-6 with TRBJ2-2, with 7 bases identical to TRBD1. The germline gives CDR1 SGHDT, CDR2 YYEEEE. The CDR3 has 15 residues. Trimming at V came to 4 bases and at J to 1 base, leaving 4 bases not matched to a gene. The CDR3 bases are TGTGCCAGCAGCCAAGGGGGCTGGAACACCGGGGAGCTGTTTTTT. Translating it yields CASSQGGWNTGELFF.

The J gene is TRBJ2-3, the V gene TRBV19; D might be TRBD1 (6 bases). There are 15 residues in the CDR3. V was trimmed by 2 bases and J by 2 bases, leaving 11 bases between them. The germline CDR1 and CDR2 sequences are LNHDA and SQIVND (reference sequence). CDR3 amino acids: CASSIFDRPTDTQYF. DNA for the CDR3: TGTGCCAGTAGTATATTTGACAGGCCCACAGATACGCAGTATTTT.

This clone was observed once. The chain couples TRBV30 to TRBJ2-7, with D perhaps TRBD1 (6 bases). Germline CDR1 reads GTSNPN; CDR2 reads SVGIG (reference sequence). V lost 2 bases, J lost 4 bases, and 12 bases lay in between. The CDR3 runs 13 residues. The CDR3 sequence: CAWSRDTAYEQYF. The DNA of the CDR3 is TGTGCCTGGAGTCGGGACACCGCTTACGAGCAGTACTTC.

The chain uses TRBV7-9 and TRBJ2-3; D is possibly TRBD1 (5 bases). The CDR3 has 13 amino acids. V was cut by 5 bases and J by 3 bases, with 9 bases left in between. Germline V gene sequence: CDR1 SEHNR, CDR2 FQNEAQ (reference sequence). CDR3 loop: CASSRRGTDTQYF. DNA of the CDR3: TGTGCCAGCAGCCGTAGGGGAACAGATACGCAGTATTTT.

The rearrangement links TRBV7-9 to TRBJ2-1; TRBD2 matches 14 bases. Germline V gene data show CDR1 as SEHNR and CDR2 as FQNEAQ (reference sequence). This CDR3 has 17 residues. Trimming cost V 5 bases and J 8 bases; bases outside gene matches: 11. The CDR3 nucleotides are TGTGCCAGCAGCACAGGACTAGCGGGAGGACTGGTCGATGAGCAGTTCTTC. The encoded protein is CASSTGLAGGLVDEQFF.

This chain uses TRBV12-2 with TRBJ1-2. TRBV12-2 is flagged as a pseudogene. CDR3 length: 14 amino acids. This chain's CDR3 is CASRPFPSNYGYTF. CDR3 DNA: TGTGCAAGTCGCCCGTTTCCTAGCAACTATGGCTACACCTTC.

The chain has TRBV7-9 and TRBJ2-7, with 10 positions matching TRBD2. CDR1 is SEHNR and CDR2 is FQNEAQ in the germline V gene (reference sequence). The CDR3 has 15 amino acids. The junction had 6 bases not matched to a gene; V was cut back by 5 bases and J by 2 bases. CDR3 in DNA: TGTGCCAGCAGCCCCGGACTAGCGGAACCCTACGAGCAGTACTTC. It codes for CASSPGLAEPYEQYF.

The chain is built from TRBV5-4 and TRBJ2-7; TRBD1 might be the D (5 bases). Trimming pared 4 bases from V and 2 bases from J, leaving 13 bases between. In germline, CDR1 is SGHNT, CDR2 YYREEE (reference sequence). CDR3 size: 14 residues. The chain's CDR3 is CASSPDPQAYEQYF. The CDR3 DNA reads TGTGCCAGCAGCCCCGACCCACAGGCCTACGAGCAGTACTTC. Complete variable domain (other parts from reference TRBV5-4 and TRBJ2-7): ETGVTQSPTHLIKTRGQQVTLRCSSQSGHNTVSWYQQALGQGPQFIFQYYREEENGRGNFPPRFSGLQFPNYSSELNVNALELDDSALYLCASSPDPQAYEQYFGPGTRLTVT.

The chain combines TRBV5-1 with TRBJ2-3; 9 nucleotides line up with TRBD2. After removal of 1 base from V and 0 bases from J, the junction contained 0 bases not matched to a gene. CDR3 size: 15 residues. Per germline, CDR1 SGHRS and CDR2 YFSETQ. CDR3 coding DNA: TGCGCCAGCAGCTTGACTAGCGGGAGCACAGATACGCAGTATTTT. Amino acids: CASSLTSGSTDTQYF.

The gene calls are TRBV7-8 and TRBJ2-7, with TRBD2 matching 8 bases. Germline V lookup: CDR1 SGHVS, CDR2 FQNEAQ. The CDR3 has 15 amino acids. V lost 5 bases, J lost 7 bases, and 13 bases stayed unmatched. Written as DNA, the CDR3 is TGTGCCAGCAGCGCGCGCGTGGCGGGAGGCGGGGAGCAGTACTTC. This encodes CASSARVAGGGEQYF. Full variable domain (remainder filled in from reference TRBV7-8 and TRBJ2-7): GAGVSQSPRYKVAKRGQDVALRCDPISGHVSLFWYQQALGQGPEFLTYFQNEAQLDKSGLPSDRFFAERPEGSVSTLKIQRTQQEDSAVYLCASSARVAGGGEQYFGPGTRLTVT.

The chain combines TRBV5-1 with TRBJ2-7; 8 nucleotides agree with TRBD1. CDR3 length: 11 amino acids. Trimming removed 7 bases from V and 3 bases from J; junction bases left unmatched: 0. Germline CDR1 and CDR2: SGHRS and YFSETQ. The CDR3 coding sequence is TGCGCCAGCGGGACAGGCTACGAGCAGTACTTC. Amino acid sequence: CASGTGYEQYF.

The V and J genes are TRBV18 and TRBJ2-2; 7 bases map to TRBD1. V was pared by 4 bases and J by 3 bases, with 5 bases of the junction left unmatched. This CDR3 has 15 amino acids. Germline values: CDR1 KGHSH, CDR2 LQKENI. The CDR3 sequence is CASSLGQTYTGELFF. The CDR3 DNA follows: TGTGCCAGCTCACTGGGACAGACCTACACCGGGGAGCTGTTTTTT.

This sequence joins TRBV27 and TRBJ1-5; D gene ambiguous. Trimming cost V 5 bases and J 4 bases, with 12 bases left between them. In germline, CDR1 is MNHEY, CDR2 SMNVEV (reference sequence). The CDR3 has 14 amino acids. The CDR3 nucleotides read TGTGCCAGCAGTCCCGGTTGGGAGAATCAGCCCCAGCATTTT. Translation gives CASSPGWENQPQHF.

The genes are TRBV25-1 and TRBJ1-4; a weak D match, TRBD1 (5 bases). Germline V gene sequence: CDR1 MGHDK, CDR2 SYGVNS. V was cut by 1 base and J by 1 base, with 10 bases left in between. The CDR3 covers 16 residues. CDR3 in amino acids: CASSESGRGTNEKLFF. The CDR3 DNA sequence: TGTGCCAGCAGTGAATCAGGGAGGGGAACTAATGAAAAACTGTTTTTT.

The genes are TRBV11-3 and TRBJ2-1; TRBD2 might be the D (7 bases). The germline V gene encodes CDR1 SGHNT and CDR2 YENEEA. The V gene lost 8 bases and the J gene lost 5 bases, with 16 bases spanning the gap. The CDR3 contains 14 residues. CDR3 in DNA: TGTGCCAGCCAAAGAGGAGGGGGGGACAATGAGCAGTTCTTC. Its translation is CASQRGGGDNEQFF.

CDR3 loop: CASSQDTSGGSNDQYF. The CDR3 DNA reads as TGTGCCAGCAGCCAAGATACTAGCGGGGGGTCAAATGACCAGTACTTC. V usage is TRBV4-2 and J usage is TRBJ2-5; TRBD2 matches 12 bases. V trimming: 0 bases; J trimming: 10 bases; junction bases outside the gene matches: 9. CDR3 length: 16 amino acids. CDR1 is LGHNA and CDR2 is YNFKEQ in the germline V gene.

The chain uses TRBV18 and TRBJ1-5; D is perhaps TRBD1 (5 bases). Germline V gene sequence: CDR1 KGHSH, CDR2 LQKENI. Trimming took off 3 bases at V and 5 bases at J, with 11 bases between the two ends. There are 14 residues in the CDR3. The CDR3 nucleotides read TGTGCCAGCTCACCGGCAGGGAGGGATCAGCCCCAGCATTTT. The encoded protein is CASSPAGRDQPQHF.

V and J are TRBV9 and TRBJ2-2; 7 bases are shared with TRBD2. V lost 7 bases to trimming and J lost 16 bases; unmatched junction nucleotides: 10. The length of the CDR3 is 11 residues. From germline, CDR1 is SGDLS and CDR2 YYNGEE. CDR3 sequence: CASGLEGSQFF. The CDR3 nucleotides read TGTGCCAGCGGACTAGAGGGGAGTCAGTTTTTT.

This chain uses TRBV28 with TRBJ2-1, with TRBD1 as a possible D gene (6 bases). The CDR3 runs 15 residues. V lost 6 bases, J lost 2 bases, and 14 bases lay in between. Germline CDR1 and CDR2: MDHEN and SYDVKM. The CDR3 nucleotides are TGTGCCAGCAGCCCCCGGGACAAGGCCTACAATGAGCAGTTCTTC. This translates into CASSPRDKAYNEQFF.

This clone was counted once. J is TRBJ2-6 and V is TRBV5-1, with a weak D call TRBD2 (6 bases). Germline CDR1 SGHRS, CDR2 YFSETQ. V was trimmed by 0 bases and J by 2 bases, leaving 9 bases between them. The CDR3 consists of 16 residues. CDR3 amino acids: CASSLEGGTGANVLTF. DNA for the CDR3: TGCGCCAGCAGCTTGGAAGGAGGGACTGGGGCCAACGTCCTGACTTTC.

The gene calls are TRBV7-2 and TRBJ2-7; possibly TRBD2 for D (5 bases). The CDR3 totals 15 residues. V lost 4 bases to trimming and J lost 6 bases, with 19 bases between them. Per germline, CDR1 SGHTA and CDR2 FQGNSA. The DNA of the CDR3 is TGTGCCAGCAGCTCCCAAATTTCTACGGGGATCGAGCAGTACTTC. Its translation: CASSSQISTGIEQYF.

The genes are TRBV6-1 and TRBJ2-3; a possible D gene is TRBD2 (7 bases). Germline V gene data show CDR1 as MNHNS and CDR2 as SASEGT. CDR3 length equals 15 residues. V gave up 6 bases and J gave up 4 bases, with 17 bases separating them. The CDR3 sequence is CASSRLVGGPDTQYF. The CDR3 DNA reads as TGTGCCAGCAGCAGATTAGTGGGGGGGCCAGATACGCAGTATTTT.

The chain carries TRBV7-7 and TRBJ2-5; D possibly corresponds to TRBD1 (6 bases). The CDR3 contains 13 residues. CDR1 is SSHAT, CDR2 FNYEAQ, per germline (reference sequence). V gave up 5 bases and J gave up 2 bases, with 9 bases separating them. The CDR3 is CASSPTGQETQYF. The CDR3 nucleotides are TGTGCCAGCAGCCCGACAGGACAAGAGACCCAGTACTTC.

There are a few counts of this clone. This CDR3 reads CASSRETGNEQFF. The CDR3 coding sequence is TGTGCCAGCAGCCGCGAGACAGGGAATGAGCAGTTCTTC. The chain is built from TRBV7-9 and TRBJ2-1; 7 nucleotides agree with TRBD1. With 5 bases clipped from V and 7 bases from J, the junction kept 5 bases outside the gene matches. The length of the CDR3 is 13 residues. CDR1 is SEHNR and CDR2 is FQNEAQ in the germline V gene (reference sequence).

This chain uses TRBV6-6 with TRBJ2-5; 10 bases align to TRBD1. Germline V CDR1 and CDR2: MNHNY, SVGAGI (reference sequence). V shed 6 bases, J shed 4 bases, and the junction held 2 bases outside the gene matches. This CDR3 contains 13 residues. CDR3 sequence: CASRTGGAETQYF. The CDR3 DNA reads TGTGCCAGCAGGACAGGGGGCGCAGAGACCCAGTACTTC.

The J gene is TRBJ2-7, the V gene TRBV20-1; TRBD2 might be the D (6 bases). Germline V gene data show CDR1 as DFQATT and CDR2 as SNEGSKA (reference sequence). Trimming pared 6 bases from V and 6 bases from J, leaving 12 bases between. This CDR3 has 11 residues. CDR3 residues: CSALGGLEQYF. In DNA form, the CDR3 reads TGCAGTGCCCTGGGGGGACTCGAGCAGTACTTC.

For the CDR3, the DNA is TGTGCCAGCAGTCCCACCCCAAGCGGATACAATGAGCAGTTCTTC. Protein: CASSPTPSGYNEQFF. The chain uses TRBV27 and TRBJ2-1; a weak D match, TRBD2 (5 bases). The CDR3 has 15 residues. Trimming removed 5 bases from V and 4 bases from J, with 15 bases in between. Germline V gene data show CDR1 as MNHEY and CDR2 as SMNVEV (reference sequence).